A selection of T cell receptor beta chains follows, all from one sample in a study of T cell responses to AZD1222 COVID-19 vaccine. This table comes from immunoSEQ multiplex PCR, and its TCRdb copy is limited to in-frame clones, with some not included. Of more than 85,000 clones detected, roughly nine tenths appear once; the ten largest clones hold around 7.5%. The specimen comprised peripheral blood, sampled on day 0 of AZD1222 vaccination. Receptor source: an adult in good health. The CDR3 runs from the conserved cysteine through the conserved F or W. The order of the fields is clone size, V gene, D gene, J gene, CDR3 length, CDR3 DNA, CDR3 protein. A D gene is named only where the DNA matches it firmly. Clone sizes are given selectively: once, few, many, or a class where the clone is expanded.

few	TRBV6-2/TRBV6-3	-	TRBJ1-1	16	TGTGCCAGCAGTCCACCCCCGGTGGGGCAGAACACTGAAGCTTTCTTT	CASSPPPVGQNTEAFF
-	TRBV6-5	-	TRBJ2-3	13	TGTGCCAGCAGCCTGAATTGGGGAGATACGCAGTATTTT	CASSLNWGDTQYF
-	TRBV9	-	TRBJ2-5	14	TGTGCCAGCAGCGGGGGGGTTCAGCAAGAGACCCAGTACTTC	CASSGGVQQETQYF
once	TRBV12-3/TRBV12-4	-	TRBJ1-1	11	TGTGCCAGCAGTTTTACTACTGAAGCTTTCTTT	CASSFTTEAFF
-	TRBV5-6	-	TRBJ1-2	12	TGTGCCAGCAGGAGGACGGACTATGGCTACACCTTC	CASRRTDYGYTF
-	TRBV10-3	-	TRBJ1-5	13	TGTGCCATCAGTGAGGGGATTTTTCAGCCCCAGCATTTT	CAISEGIFQPQHF
-	TRBV25-1	-	TRBJ2-3	12	TGTGCCAGCAGTGAATATATGGATACGCAGTATTTT	CASSEYMDTQYF
-	TRBV18	-	TRBJ2-5	12	TGTGCCAGCTCACCCCTCCCAGAGACCCAGTACTTC	CASSPLPETQYF
-	TRBV18	-	TRBJ2-7	15	TGTGCCAGCTCACCACCGAGCCAGCCTGCGGGCGAGCAGTACTTC	CASSPPSQPAGEQYF
-	TRBV6-1	-	TRBJ2-3	11	TGTGCCAGCAGTGACACAGATACGCAGTATTTT	CASSDTDTQYF
-	TRBV21-1	-	TRBJ2-5	17	TGTGCCAGCAGCAAAGACGTGAGGTGGGCTAATCAAGAGACCCAGTACTTC	CASSKDVRWANQETQYF
-	TRBV10-3	-	TRBJ2-5	13	TGTGCCATCAGACCCGGGGTGCAAGAGACCCAGTACTTC	CAIRPGVQETQYF
-	TRBV18	TRBD1	TRBJ1-1	14	TGTGCCAGCTCAATTGACAGGGATGGCACTGAAGCTTTCTTT	CASSIDRDGTEAFF
-	TRBV5-1	-	TRBJ2-7	13	TGCGCCAGCAGCTTGGAGTGGGGGGATGAGCAGTACTTC	CASSLEWGDEQYF
-	TRBV5-5	-	TRBJ2-6	13	TGTGCCAGTGACAGCTCTGGGGCCAACGTCCTGACTTTC	CASDSSGANVLTF
-	TRBV6-5	-	TRBJ1-2	13	TGTGCCAGCACCTCGGAGCATGGCTATGGCTACACCTTC	CASTSEHGYGYTF
-	TRBV2	TRBD2	TRBJ2-3	14	TGTGCCAGCAGTTTTAGCGGGAGCACAGATACGCAGTATTTT	CASSFSGSTDTQYF
-	TRBV10-1	TRBD1	TRBJ2-7	13	TGCGCCAGCAGTTTTGGACAGGGATCCGAGCAGTACTTC	CASSFGQGSEQYF
-	TRBV7-9	-	TRBJ1-5	14	TGTGCCAGCAGCTTATACGGGATCAATCAGCCCCAGCATTTT	CASSLYGINQPQHF
-	TRBV10-2	-	TRBJ2-3	13	TGCGCCAGCAGTGAGGTCGGGGAAAATACGCAGTATTTT	CASSEVGENTQYF
-	TRBV7-2	-	TRBJ2-1	14	TGTGCCAGCAGCTTAGAGGCTAGTCGATCTGAGCAGTTCTTC	CASSLEASRSEQFF
-	TRBV6-4	TRBD1	TRBJ2-1	15	TGTGCCAGCAGCTTGGGACAGGCGGCCTACAATGAGCAGTTCTTC	CASSLGQAAYNEQFF
once	TRBV5-8	TRBD2	TRBJ2-3	16	TGTGCCAGCCCCTCCAGTCCTAGCGGGTTCGCAGATACGCAGTATTTT	CASPSSPSGFADTQYF
-	TRBV7-2	TRBD1	TRBJ1-2	16	TGTGCCAGCAGCTCTCCCTCAAGGACAGGGCCCTATGGCTACACCTTC	CASSSPSRTGPYGYTF
-	TRBV3-1/TRBV3-2	-	TRBJ2-1	14	TGTGCCAGCAGCCTCGAAGGCTCCTACAATGAGCAGTTCTTC	CASSLEGSYNEQFF
-	TRBV3-1/TRBV3-2	TRBD2	TRBJ2-7	16	TGTGCCAGCAGCCAAGCAGATCCGGGACTAGCGGTCGAGCAGTACTTC	CASSQADPGLAVEQYF
-	TRBV19	TRBD1	TRBJ2-1	13	TGTGCCAGTAGCCAGACAGGGGTCAATGAGCAGTTCTTC	CASSQTGVNEQFF
-	TRBV6-1	-	TRBJ1-2	16	TGTGCCAGCAGTGAAGTGGGCGCAGGGGTCACCTATGGCTACACCTTC	CASSEVGAGVTYGYTF
-	TRBV7-2	TRBD1	TRBJ1-2	13	TGTGCCAGCAGCTTCGCAGGGGGCGACGGCTACACCTTC	CASSFAGGDGYTF
-	TRBV24-1	-	TRBJ1-5	14	TGTGCCACCAGTGCCGACGGGATTCGGTATCCCCAGCATTTT	CATSADGIRYPQHF
-	TRBV7-8	-	TRBJ1-2	14	TGTGCCAGCAGCTTAGGCGGCTCGAACTATGGCTACACCTTC	CASSLGGSNYGYTF
-	TRBV7-8	-	TRBJ2-7	14	TGTGCCAGCAGCTTAGAGGCCGGAACCTACGAGCAGTACTTC	CASSLEAGTYEQYF
once	TRBV5-1	TRBD2	TRBJ2-7	17	TGCGCCAGCAGCTTGACAGCGACTAGCGGGGCAAACTACGAGCAGTACTTC	CASSLTATSGANYEQYF
once	TRBV7-9	-	TRBJ1-5	14	TGTGCCAGCAGCCTTGACGGCTACAATCAGCCCCAGCATTTT	CASSLDGYNQPQHF
-	TRBV2	-	TRBJ1-5	13	TGTGCCTCCAGGAGGGATAGCAATCAGCCCCAGCATTTT	CASRRDSNQPQHF
once	TRBV15	-	TRBJ1-1	14	TGTGCCACCAGCAGAGTAAGAAGGTCGGATGAAGCTTTCTTT	CATSRVRRSDEAFF
-	TRBV29-1	-	TRBJ1-2	13	TGCAGCGTTGACGTAGGACTTGGGCATGGCTACACCTTC	CSVDVGLGHGYTF
-	TRBV9	-	TRBJ2-7	14	TGTGCCAGCAGCGTAGGCCGGGGCTCCTACGAGCAGTACTTC	CASSVGRGSYEQYF
-	TRBV12-3/TRBV12-4	-	TRBJ2-1	13	TGTGCCAGCAGTTTTGGGTCCCTAAATGTGCAGTTCTTC	CASSFGSLNVQFF
-	TRBV29-1	-	TRBJ1-2	11	TGCAGCGTTTACCGCCTATATGGCTACACCTTC	CSVYRLYGYTF
once	TRBV7-9	-	TRBJ1-1	17	TGTGCCAGCAGCTTAACGGGAGGACAGTCGCGCGTCACTGAAGCTTTCTTT	CASSLTGGQSRVTEAFF
-	TRBV5-1	-	TRBJ2-2	13	TGCGCCAGCAGCTTGGAAGGGCTCGGGGAGCTGTTTTTT	CASSLEGLGELFF
-	TRBV9	TRBD2	TRBJ2-1	16	TGTGCCAGCAGCGTAGAGATAGCGGGCCTTGGAAATGAGCAGTTCTTC	CASSVEIAGLGNEQFF
-	TRBV6-4	TRBD2	TRBJ2-3	17	TGTGCCAGCAGTGACTCGGTAGCGGGGGGGGTCACAGATACGCAGTATTTT	CASSDSVAGGVTDTQYF
-	TRBV7-2	-	TRBJ1-6	16	TGTGCCAGCAGCTTAGTTGCGCTCCTCTATAATTCACCCCTCCACTTT	CASSLVALLYNSPLHF
-	TRBV12-5	-	TRBJ2-5	11	TGTGCTAGTGGTTTGGTAGAGACCCAGTACTTC	CASGLVETQYF